These 10 T cell receptor beta chains share one sample of origin, sequenced in a study of T cell repertoires in cytomegalovirus infection. TCRdb re-called the reads through MiXCR, storing one row per CDR3 protein. The repertoire holds 170,000 or so distinct CDR3 sequences, with 14% as singletons. Sequenced sample: PBMCs. These receptors were taken from a human donor in good health (CMV status not recorded). Some clones in this sample may be carry-over from other donors' samples.

This clonotype was detected only a few times. V is TRBV28 and J is TRBJ2-5; 16 bases are shared with TRBD2. J was trimmed by 5 bases and V by 9 bases; bases with no gene match: 6. The germline CDR1 and CDR2 sequences are MDHEN and SYDVKM. The CDR3 runs to 15 residues. The CDR3 spells CASGTSGRARETQYF. The CDR3 bases are TGTGCCAGTGGGACTAGCGGGAGGGCCAGGGAGACCCAGTACTTC.

This clonotype was detected many times. The chain joins TRBV11-1 to TRBJ2-7, with D perhaps TRBD1 or TRBD2 (6 bases each). Germline V lookup: CDR1 SGHAT, CDR2 FQDESV (reference sequence). V shed 4 bases and J shed 6 bases, with 16 bases lying between them. The CDR3 sequence is 14 residues long. The CDR3 reads CASSSLQGLGEQYF. In nucleotides, the CDR3 is TGTGCCAGCAGCTCCTTACAGGGACTGGGCGAGCAGTACTTC.

This clonotype has a handful of counts. The rearrangement joins TRBV15 to TRBJ2-7; D unresolved. Germline CDR1 is LNHNV and CDR2 is YYDKDF (reference sequence). The CDR3 extends over 14 amino acids. V dropped 0 bases and J dropped 2 bases, with 8 bases sitting between them. In nucleotides, the CDR3 is TGTGCCACCAGCAGAGATGCAGGACCCTACGAGCAGTACTTC. Translation gives CATSRDAGPYEQYF. The variable domain in full, with the rest retrieved from reference TRBV15 and TRBJ2-7, is DAMVIQNPRYQVTQFGKPVTLSCSQTLNHNVMYWYQQKSSQAPKLLFHYYDKDFNNEADTPDNFQSRRPNTSFCFLDIRSPGLGDTAMYLCATSRDAGPYEQYFGPGTRLTVT.

In nucleotides, the CDR3 is TGTGCCAGCAGCTTAGGACGATCCGGGTACGAGCAGTACTTC. Amino acids: CASSLGRSGYEQYF. This chain connects TRBV11-2 to TRBJ2-7; no clear D. This CDR3 contains 14 residues. The V end was cut by 1 base, the J end by 4 bases, with 11 bases between. Germline CDR1 and CDR2: SGHAT and FQNNGV.

This clonotype appeared a few times. The chain employs TRBV5-1 and TRBJ2-7, with no clear D. There are 14 residues in the CDR3. Germline CDR1 reads SGHRS; CDR2 reads YFSETQ. Trimming removed 1 base at V and 3 bases at J, with 11 bases between. CDR3 nucleotide sequence: TGCGCCAGCAGCTTGATGGGCAATCACTACGAGCAGTACTTC. Amino acids: CASSLMGNHYEQYF.

This clonotype was counted ten times or more. This chain joins TRBV7-3 and TRBJ1-1; 9 positions match TRBD1. The CDR3 has 14 residues. After removal of 5 bases from V and 4 bases from J, the junction contained 5 bases not matched to a gene. Germline V lookup: CDR1 SGHTA, CDR2 FQGTGA. CDR3 DNA: TGTGCCAGCAGCCCCCTGACAGGGGGCACTGAAGCTTTCTTT. This codes for CASSPLTGGTEAFF.

This clonotype was observed many times. The chain links TRBV7-3 to TRBJ2-5; a possible D gene is TRBD2 (6 bases). CDR1 SGHTA and CDR2 FQGTGA come from the germline V gene. With 5 bases removed from V and 4 bases from J, the gap between germline ends came to 17 bases. CDR3 length equals 15 residues. In nucleotides, the CDR3 is TGTGCCAGCAGCCCGGACGGGGGTTGGGGAGAGACCCAGTACTTC. This encodes CASSPDGGWGETQYF. Variable domain in full (rest from reference TRBV7-3 and TRBJ2-5): GAGVSQTPSNKVTEKGKYVELRCDPISGHTALYWYRQSLGQGPEFLIYFQGTGAADDSGLPNDRFFAVRPEGSVSTLKIQRTERGDSAVYLCASSPDGGWGETQYFGPGTRLLVL.

This clonotype has at least ten counts. The rearrangement joins TRBV10-3 to TRBJ1-4; D not certain. CDR1 and CDR2 (germline): ENHRY, SYGVKD. V lost 0 bases and J lost 0, with 5 bases in between. This CDR3 region has 15 residues. The DNA of the CDR3 is TGTGCCATCAGTGAGTCGTCTGCAACTAATGAAAAACTGTTTTTT. Protein product: CAISESSATNEKLFF.

This clonotype was found a few times. The chain has TRBV20-1 and TRBJ2-3; 10 nucleotides agree with TRBD1. CDR3 size: 14 residues. The ends lost 8 bases at V and 4 bases at J; junction bases unmatched: 9. Germline values: CDR1 DFQATT, CDR2 SNEGSKA (reference sequence). The CDR3, as DNA: TGCAGTCGTCCGGGACAGGGGATTTCAGATACGCAGTATTTT. This sequence encodes CSRPGQGISDTQYF.

This clonotype was seen repeatedly, ten times or more. The chain recombines TRBV7-8 with TRBJ2-2, with 10 positions matching TRBD2. The trim removed 4 bases at V and 5 bases at J, leaving 7 bases unmatched. CDR3 size: 16 residues. CDR1 is SGHVS and CDR2 is FQNEAQ in the germline V gene. CDR3 in amino acids: CASSSKASGSTGELFF. CDR3 DNA: TGTGCCAGCAGCTCCAAGGCTAGCGGGAGTACCGGGGAGCTGTTTTTT.